The T cell receptor beta chain described here comes from a study of blood T cell repertoires in COVID-19. Germline V gene sequence: CDR1 MNHEY, CDR2 SMNVEV (reference sequence). The CDR3 consists of 13 residues. V was shortened by 7 bases and J by 2 bases, with 11 bases between the two germline ends. This table comes from immunoSEQ multiplex PCR, and its TCRdb copy is limited to in-frame clones, with some not included. The repertoire holds some 260,000 clones, with roughly 87% as singletons. Sequencing was carried out using peripheral blood. This clonotype was sampled from a man aged 18 to 30 with active or convalescent COVID-19. This chain connects TRBV27 to TRBJ1-1; D possibly corresponds to TRBD1 (6 bases). The CDR3 region is CASTRTANTEAFF. CDR3 nucleotides: TGTGCCAGCACCAGGACAGCTAACACTGAAGCTTTCTTT.